These 15 T cell receptor beta chains originate from one sample sequenced in a study of immune cell composition in non-small cell lung cancer. Generated by immunoSEQ multiplex PCR, the TCRdb table keeps only in-frame clones and is missing some. Of more than 14,000 clones listed, roughly 69% are singletons. The sequencing input was lung tumor tissue. All receptors come from a human donor with non-small cell lung cancer.

The V and J genes are TRBV7-2 and TRBJ2-5, with a weak D call TRBD1 (6 bases). Per the germline V gene, CDR1 is SGHTA and CDR2 is FQGNSA. This CDR3 region has 15 residues. Between the trimmed V and J ends, which lost 5 bases and 3 bases, there was a span of 16 bases. The CDR3 reads CASSEGTRVEETQYF. The CDR3 region has the DNA TGTGCCAGCAGCGAGGGGACAAGGGTCGAAGAGACCCAGTACTTC. Full variable domain (remainder filled in from reference TRBV7-2 and TRBJ2-5): GAGVSQSPSNKVTEKGKDVELRCDPISGHTALYWYRQSLGQGLEFLIYFQGNSAPDKSGLPSDRFSAERTGGSVSTLTIQRTQQEDSAVYLCASSEGTRVEETQYFGPGTRLLVL.

This chain links TRBV19 with TRBJ1-6, with D maybe TRBD1 (5 bases). The germline V and J ends were trimmed by 6 bases and 1 base, with 7 bases remaining between them. Germline CDR1 and CDR2: LNHDA and SQIVND (reference sequence). The CDR3 consists of 14 residues. DNA for the CDR3: TGTGCCAGTAGGACAGTTTCCTATAATTCACCCCTCCACTTT. This encodes CASRTVSYNSPLHF.

This clone was seen more than once but under ten times. The V and J genes are TRBV27 and TRBJ1-2; the D is unclear. The germline gives CDR1 MNHEY, CDR2 SMNVEV (reference sequence). V lost 6 bases, J lost 0 bases, and 17 bases lay in between. This CDR3 contains 16 residues. CDR3 sequence (DNA): TGTGCCAGCAGCCACCGGAGGGCAGCCTCTAACTATGGCTACACCTTC. This sequence encodes CASSHRRAASNYGYTF.

CDR3 nucleotides: TGCGCCAGCGGGACAGGATTACCCACCGGGGAGCTGTTTTTT. Protein: CASGTGLPTGELFF. This chain connects TRBV10-1 to TRBJ2-2; 8 nucleotides agree with TRBD1. CDR3 length: 14 amino acids. After removal of 8 bases from V and 4 bases from J, the junction contained 6 bases not matched to a gene. The germline CDR1 and CDR2 sequences are WNHNN and SYGVQD (reference sequence).

The DNA for the CDR3 is TGTGCCAGCATGCAACATCCGAACACCGGGGAGCTGTTTTTT. It yields the protein CASMQHPNTGELFF. This chain links TRBV5-6 with TRBJ2-2; D remains unclear. This CDR3 contains 14 residues. CDR1 is SGHDT and CDR2 is YYEEEE in the germline V gene. Trimming removed 6 bases at V and 0 bases at J, with 9 bases between.

V usage is TRBV9 and J usage is TRBJ1-5; no firm D call. CDR3 size: 13 residues. Germline assignment: CDR1 SGDLS and CDR2 YYNGEE. The V end was cut by 2 bases, the J end by 3 bases, with 6 bases between. CDR3 sequence (DNA): TGTGCCAGCAGCGTCGACACCAATCAGCCCCAGCATTTT. Translated, it gives CASSVDTNQPQHF.

The chain employs TRBV5-1 and TRBJ2-1; 10 bases are shared with TRBD2. The germline CDR1 and CDR2 sequences are SGHRS and YFSETQ. The CDR3 sequence is 15 residues long. Losses at the gene ends were 0 bases for V and 6 bases for J; bases not matched to a gene: 3. The CDR3 DNA follows: TGCGCCAGCAGCTTGGTACTAGCGGGGAGCAATGAGCAGTTCTTC. Its protein product is CASSLVLAGSNEQFF.

This clone came up a few times. This sequence joins TRBV18 and TRBJ2-7; possible D gene TRBD1, 6 bases. Per the germline V gene, CDR1 is KGHSH and CDR2 is LQKENI. Trimming shortened V by 3 bases and J by 2 bases, and 11 bases separated the two germline ends. The CDR3 contains 14 residues. DNA of the CDR3: TGTGCCAGCTCACCCGGGACAAGAACCTACGAGCAGTACTTC. Translation: CASSPGTRTYEQYF.

In this sample, this clone turned up a few times. The chain links TRBV18 to TRBJ2-7; D possibly corresponds to TRBD2 (5 bases). Trimming took off 1 base at V and 6 bases at J, with 7 bases between the two ends. The germline gives CDR1 KGHSH, CDR2 LQKENI. The CDR3 contains 12 residues. This chain's CDR3 is CASSPLAREQYF. The DNA for the CDR3 is TGTGCCAGCTCACCACTAGCGCGCGAGCAGTACTTC.

V usage is TRBV6-1 and J usage is TRBJ1-2; D not resolved. Per the germline V gene, CDR1 is MNHNS and CDR2 is SASEGT. V lost 2 bases and J lost 4, with 14 bases in between. The CDR3 runs to 15 residues. The CDR3 loop is CASSEYRAAAYGYTF. The CDR3 DNA is TGTGCCAGCAGTGAATATCGTGCGGCAGCCTATGGCTACACCTTC.

This clone is judged medium-sized. The V gene is TRBV5-4, the J gene TRBJ1-1; D is possibly TRBD1 (5 bases). CDR1 and CDR2 from the germline V gene are SGHNT and YYREEE (reference sequence). This CDR3 spans 15 amino acids. Trimming stripped 4 bases from V and 1 base from J, with 14 bases between. This CDR3 reads CASSPGGVTNTEAFF. CDR3 bases: TGTGCCAGCAGCCCCGGAGGGGTGACGAACACTGAAGCTTTCTTT.

The chain's CDR3 is CASSPWAGGQSEQYF. Written as DNA, the CDR3 is TGCGCCAGCAGCCCTTGGGCGGGGGGGCAAAGTGAGCAGTACTTC. The chain joins TRBV5-1 to TRBJ2-7; TRBD2 matches 9 bases. CDR3 length: 15 residues. Germline V CDR1 and CDR2: SGHRS, YFSETQ. The V segment lost 4 bases and the J segment 7 bases; nucleotides outside the gene matches: 12.

This clone was recorded a few times. The rearrangement links TRBV18 to TRBJ1-5; 10 nucleotides align to TRBD1. Germline V lookup: CDR1 KGHSH, CDR2 LQKENI. CDR3 length equals 14 residues. Germline trimming cut 6 bases from V and 7 bases from J; bases unmatched to any gene: 6. The CDR3 DNA reads TGTGCCAGCTCGTCGGGACAGGGGAACCAGCCCCAGCATTTT. It encodes CASSSGQGNQPQHF.

There are a few counts of this clone. The rearrangement links TRBV10-3 to TRBJ1-5; D unclear. V lost 0 bases and J lost 3, with 9 bases in between. Looked up from germline, CDR1 is ENHRY and CDR2 is SYGVKD. This CDR3 has 15 amino acids. CDR3 in amino acids: CAISESFSNNQPQHF. CDR3 DNA sequence: TGTGCCATCAGTGAGTCCTTTAGCAACAATCAGCCCCAGCATTTT.

J is TRBJ2-7 and V is TRBV6-5; TRBD2 might be the D (6 bases). Trimming removed 2 bases at V and 3 bases at J, with 11 bases between. The CDR3 sequence is 14 residues long. CDR1 and CDR2 from the germline V gene are MNHEY and SVGAGI. CDR3 in amino acids: CASSYAGRNYEQYF. The CDR3 region has the DNA TGTGCCAGCAGTTACGCGGGGAGGAACTACGAGCAGTACTTC.